This entry lists 16 T cell receptor beta chains sequenced from one sample in a study of blood T cell repertoires in COVID-19. Some clones are missing from TCRdb's copy, which holds only in-frame ones; the method was immunoSEQ multiplex PCR. The sample gives around 200,000 clones, around 80% of which show up once; 2.5% to 3% is in the top ten. Sequenced sample: peripheral blood. These receptors originate from a woman older than 75 with active or convalescent COVID-19.

The V gene is TRBV9, the J gene TRBJ1-6; a weak D match, TRBD1 (6 bases). The germline V gene encodes CDR1 SGDLS and CDR2 YYNGEE. V lost 0 bases, J lost 6 bases, and 10 bases lay in between. The CDR3 loop spans 15 amino acids. CDR3 bases: TGTGCCAGCAGCGTAGGACAGGCCCTTAATTCACCCCTCCACTTT. Amino acids: CASSVGQALNSPLHF.

This sequence joins TRBV5-1 and TRBJ1-4; 7 bases are shared with TRBD1. CDR3 length equals 14 residues. Germline lookup yields CDR1 SGHRS and CDR2 YFSETQ. Losses at the gene ends were 6 bases for V and 7 bases for J; bases not matched to a gene: 9. The CDR3 sequence is CASKASGGREKLFF. CDR3 nucleotides: TGCGCCAGCAAAGCGTCAGGGGGTCGTGAAAAACTGTTTTTT. Filled out from reference TRBV5-1 and TRBJ1-4, the complete variable domain reads KAGVTQTPRYLIKTRGQQVTLSCSPISGHRSVSWYQQTPGQGLQFLFEYFSETQRNKGNFPGRFSGRQFSNSRSEMNVSTLELGDSALYLCASKASGGREKLFFGSGTQLSVL.

On this clone: This clone may be a read error of a much larger clone one base away. The sample contains more than one DNA sequence encoding this CDR3. The chain links TRBV11-2 to TRBJ1-6, with 7 positions matching TRBD1. The CDR3 runs 15 residues. Per the germline V gene, CDR1 is SGHAT and CDR2 is FQNNGV. The CDR3 reads CASSLETGRNSPLHF. CDR3 DNA: TGTGCCAGCAGCTTAGAGACAGGGAGGAATTCACCTCTCCACTTT.

V usage is TRBV29-1 and J usage is TRBJ2-1; D not certain. This CDR3 region has 15 residues. V was shortened by 3 bases and J by 0 bases, with 12 bases between the two germline ends. Germline V gene lookup returns CDR1 SQVTM and CDR2 ANQGSEA. The CDR3 DNA follows: TGCAGCGTTGAGTCGCTACCGAGCTCCTACAATGAGCAGTTCTTC. Encoded protein: CSVESLPSSYNEQFF.

V is TRBV10-3 and J is TRBJ1-2; D call uncertain. Germline values: CDR1 ENHRY, CDR2 SYGVKD. Deletions cut 3 bases from V and 6 bases from J, with 11 bases between. The CDR3 length is 13 residues. CDR3 in DNA: TGTGCCATCAGTGAACCCTCACAAGATGGCTACACCTTC. Its protein product is CAISEPSQDGYTF.

This clone was seen once. This chain links TRBV28 with TRBJ1-1, with a possible D match to TRBD1 (5 bases). The CDR3 consists of 15 residues. Trimming stripped 7 bases from V and 1 base from J, with 16 bases between. Looked up from germline, CDR1 is MDHEN and CDR2 is SYDVKM. The CDR3 coding sequence is TGTGCCAGCAACGGAGCCCGGGGGGGGAACACTGAAGCTTTCTTT. The encoded protein is CASNGARGGNTEAFF.

This clone turned up a few times. The chain uses TRBV5-5 and TRBJ1-5; 10 nucleotides align to TRBD1. Germline assignment: CDR1 SGHKS and CDR2 YYEKEE (reference sequence). V gave up 1 base and J gave up 2 bases; unmatched junction bases: 6. The CDR3 loop spans 17 amino acids. CDR3 sequence reads: CASSLQGTGVRNQPQHF. The CDR3 DNA is TGTGCCAGCAGCTTGCAAGGGACAGGGGTTCGCAATCAGCCCCAGCATTTT.

In this sample, this clone turned up a few times. V usage is TRBV7-9 and J usage is TRBJ2-1; 11 bases agree with TRBD1. The CDR3 extends over 14 amino acids. Trimming took 8 bases from V and 4 from J; bases not matched to a gene: 4. CDR1 and CDR2 from the germline V gene are SEHNR and FQNEAQ (reference sequence). CDR3 nucleotide sequence: TGTGCCAGCCTCGGGGACAGGGGGTACAATGAGCAGTTCTTC. It yields the protein CASLGDRGYNEQFF.

The CDR3 DNA reads as TGCGCCAGCAGCTTGGTCGCGGGGGGGCCCCAAGAGACCCAGTACTTC. This sequence encodes CASSLVAGGPQETQYF. V usage is TRBV5-1 and J usage is TRBJ2-5, with 9 bases matching TRBD2. The CDR3 consists of 16 residues. From germline, CDR1 is SGHRS and CDR2 YFSETQ. The J segment lost 1 base and the V segment lost 0 bases, leaving 4 bases of the junction unmatched. Supplemented by reference TRBV5-1 and TRBJ2-5, the full variable domain reads KAGVTQTPRYLIKTRGQQVTLSCSPISGHRSVSWYQQTPGQGLQFLFEYFSETQRNKGNFPGRFSGRQFSNSRSEMNVSTLELGDSALYLCASSLVAGGPQETQYFGPGTRLLVL.

V and J are TRBV2 and TRBJ1-1, with D unclear. The CDR3 spans 13 residues. The V gene lost 8 bases and the J gene lost 5 bases, with 15 bases spanning the gap. Germline CDR1 SNHLY, CDR2 FYNNEI. CDR3 DNA: TGTGCCAGCCTCAGGTGGGGAGAGACTGAAGCTTTCTTT. It encodes CASLRWGETEAFF.

This clone was detected only a few times. Other DNA variants within this sample encode the same CDR3. This chain uses TRBV7-2 with TRBJ2-7, with 9 nucleotides matching TRBD1. Germline V gene lookup returns CDR1 SGHTA and CDR2 FQGNSA. The CDR3 loop spans 15 amino acids. The trim removed 1 base at V and 4 bases at J, leaving 5 bases unmatched. The CDR3 DNA reads as TGTGCCAGCAGCTTAGGGGGGACAGGGACATACGAGCAGTACTTC. The encoded protein is CASSLGGTGTYEQYF.

The chain employs TRBV6-5 and TRBJ2-3; 7 bases align to TRBD2. CDR1 and CDR2 (germline): MNHEY, SVGAGI. V trimming: 2 bases; J trimming: 4 bases; junction bases outside the gene matches: 6. The CDR3 is 15 amino acids. The CDR3 nucleotides are TGTGCCAGCAGTTACGGTGTTGGGAGGGCAGATACGCAGTATTTT. Translating gives CASSYGVGRADTQYF.

The chain is built from TRBV4-1 and TRBJ2-2; 9 positions agree with TRBD2. From germline, CDR1 is MGHRA and CDR2 YSYEKL. The CDR3 sequence is 16 residues long. V shed 4 bases and J 1 base; nucleotides not matched to a gene: 4. CDR3 sequence: CASSLAGAGNTGELFF. The CDR3 bases are TGCGCCAGCAGCCTAGCGGGGGCAGGGAACACCGGGGAGCTGTTTTTT.

This chain joins TRBV5-6 and TRBJ2-2; possible D gene TRBD2, 5 bases. Germline V gene data show CDR1 as SGHDT and CDR2 as YYEEEE. The CDR3 contains 17 residues. Trimming shortened V by 3 bases and J by 4 bases, and 19 bases separated the two germline ends. This CDR3 reads CASSSRIRGPGTGELFF. The CDR3 bases are TGTGCCAGCAGCTCGAGGATTAGAGGGCCGGGCACCGGGGAGCTGTTTTTT.

V is TRBV19 and J is TRBJ1-6; tentative D call: TRBD1 (5 bases). Trimming removed 8 bases from V and 10 bases from J, with 18 bases in between. This CDR3 is built from 14 residues. Germline V lookup: CDR1 LNHDA, CDR2 SQIVND (reference sequence). The DNA of the CDR3 is TGTGCCAGTGTGGCAGGGCAGGGTGGCTCACCCCTCCACTTT. Its translation: CASVAGQGGSPLHF. Supplemented by reference TRBV19 and TRBJ1-6, the full variable domain reads DGGITQSPKYLFRKEGQNVTLSCEQNLNHDAMYWYRQDPGQGLRLIYYSQIVNDFQKGDIAEGYSVSREKKESFPLTVTSAQKNPTAFYLCASVAGQGGSPLHFGNGTRLTVT.

The gene calls are TRBV12-3 or TRBV12-4 and TRBJ2-7; 7 bases match TRBD2. This CDR3 region has 13 residues. With V trimmed by 8 bases and J by 1 base, 5 bases remained unmatched. The CDR3 loop is CASGVSGSYEQYF. Here the CDR3 DNA reads TGTGCCAGCGGGGTTAGCGGGTCCTACGAGCAGTACTTC.